This T cell receptor beta chain is from a study of cytomegalovirus exposure and HLA in healthy donors. Study conclusions and caveats: Using a false discovery rate of 0.05, a later analysis showed that around 16,000 TCR beta sequences were associated with HLA alleles.

The donors (healthy individuals) were bone marrow donors. Remarks on this clone: Its antigen is not known.

J gave up 4 bases and V 2 bases, and 4 bases lay outside the gene matches. The CDR3 spans 14 residues. Germline V lookup: CDR1 LNHNV, CDR2 YYDKDF (reference sequence). 13 Jbeta primers and 60 Vbeta primers were used for the PCR. Assay: immunoSEQ multiplex PCR; the TCRdb copy retains only in-frame clones and omits some. This table has about 140,000 clones, roughly four fifths appearing once. This clonotype was sampled from a male donor in good health and CMV-seronegative. Sequenced material: PBMCs. This chain connects TRBV15 to TRBJ1-2, with TRBD1 matching over 7 bases. The CDR3 spells CATSRFDRAYGYTF. CDR3 DNA sequence: TGTGCCACCAGCAGATTCGACAGGGCCTATGGCTACACCTTC.